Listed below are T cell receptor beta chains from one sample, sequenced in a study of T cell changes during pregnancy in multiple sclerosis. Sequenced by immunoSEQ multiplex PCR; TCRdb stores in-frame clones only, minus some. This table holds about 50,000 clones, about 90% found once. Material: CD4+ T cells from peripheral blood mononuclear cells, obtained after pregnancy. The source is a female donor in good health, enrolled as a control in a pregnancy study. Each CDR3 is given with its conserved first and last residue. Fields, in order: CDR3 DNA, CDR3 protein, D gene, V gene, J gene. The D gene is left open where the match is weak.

cdr3_nt: TGTGCCAGTAGTGGGACTAGCGGTCTAAGGAATGAGCAGTTCTTC
cdr3_aa: CASSGTSGLRNEQFF
d_call: TRBD2
v_call: TRBV19
j_call: TRBJ2-1

cdr3_nt: TGTGCCAGCAGCAGTCCTGGACAGCAAAACACTGAAGCTTTCTTT
cdr3_aa: CASSSPGQQNTEAFF
d_call: NA
v_call: TRBV5-4
j_call: TRBJ1-1

cdr3_nt: TGTGCCAGTAGTACCCAACGGAGGGAAAACATTCAGTACTTC
cdr3_aa: CASSTQRRENIQYF
d_call: NA
v_call: TRBV19
j_call: TRBJ2-4

cdr3_nt: TGTGCCAGCGGGACTTTCTACGAGCAGTACTTC
cdr3_aa: CASGTFYEQYF
d_call: NA
v_call: TRBV28
j_call: TRBJ2-7

cdr3_nt: TGTGCCAGCAGCTTAGACCGCCCGGACTCAGCCTACGAGCAGTACTTC
cdr3_aa: CASSLDRPDSAYEQYF
d_call: NA
v_call: TRBV11-2
j_call: TRBJ2-7

cdr3_nt: TGTGCCATCAGTGGGACTAGCGGGGGGGACCCAGTTAGCAATGAGCAGTTCTTC
cdr3_aa: CAISGTSGGDPVSNEQFF
d_call: TRBD2
v_call: TRBV10-3
j_call: TRBJ2-1

cdr3_nt: TGCGCCAGCAGCTTGACAGGGCGGAACTATGGCTACACCTTC
cdr3_aa: CASSLTGRNYGYTF
d_call: NA
v_call: TRBV5-1
j_call: TRBJ1-2

cdr3_nt: TGTGCCAGCAGTTCCCCCGGGACAGGGAACCACGAGCAGTACTTC
cdr3_aa: CASSSPGTGNHEQYF
d_call: TRBD1
v_call: TRBV28
j_call: TRBJ2-7

cdr3_nt: TGTGCCAGCAGCTTAGGCTCGGGACAGGGGGCTTATGGCTACACCTTC
cdr3_aa: CASSLGSGQGAYGYTF
d_call: TRBD1
v_call: TRBV13
j_call: TRBJ1-2

cdr3_nt: TGTGCCACCAGCAGAGATCGGCAGGCCAAGAATTCACCCCTCCACTTT
cdr3_aa: CATSRDRQAKNSPLHF
d_call: NA
v_call: TRBV15
j_call: TRBJ1-6

cdr3_nt: TGTGCCAGCAGTACCGGACAGGGTATGAAGGGCTACACCTTC
cdr3_aa: CASSTGQGMKGYTF
d_call: TRBD1
v_call: TRBV28
j_call: TRBJ1-2

cdr3_nt: TGTGCCAGCAGCTTAGGTGAACATAGCAATCAGCCCCAGCATTTT
cdr3_aa: CASSLGEHSNQPQHF
d_call: NA
v_call: TRBV7-2
j_call: TRBJ1-5

cdr3_nt: TGTGCCAGCAGTTTTAGCGGGAGTCTTCCCTACAATGAGCAGTTCTTC
cdr3_aa: CASSFSGSLPYNEQFF
d_call: TRBD2
v_call: TRBV27
j_call: TRBJ2-1

cdr3_nt: TGTGCCAGCAGCTTAGCGGGTAGCGGGGGGGATACGCAGTATTTT
cdr3_aa: CASSLAGSGGDTQYF
d_call: TRBD2
v_call: TRBV7-2
j_call: TRBJ2-3